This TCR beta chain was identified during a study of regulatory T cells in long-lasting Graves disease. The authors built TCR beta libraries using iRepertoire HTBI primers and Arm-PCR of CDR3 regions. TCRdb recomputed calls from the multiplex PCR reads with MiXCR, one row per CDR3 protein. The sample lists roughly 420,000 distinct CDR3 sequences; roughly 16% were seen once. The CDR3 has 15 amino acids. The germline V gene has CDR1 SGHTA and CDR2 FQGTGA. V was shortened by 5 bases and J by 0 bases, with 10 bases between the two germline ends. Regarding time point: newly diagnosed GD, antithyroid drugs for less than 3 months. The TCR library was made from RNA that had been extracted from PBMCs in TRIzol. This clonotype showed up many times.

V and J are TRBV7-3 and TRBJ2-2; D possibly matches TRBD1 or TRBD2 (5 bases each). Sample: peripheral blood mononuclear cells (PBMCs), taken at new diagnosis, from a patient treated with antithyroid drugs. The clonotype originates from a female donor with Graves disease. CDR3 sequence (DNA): TGTGCCAGCAGCCGAGGGACGACGAACACCGGGGAGCTGTTTTTT. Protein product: CASSRGTTNTGELFF.